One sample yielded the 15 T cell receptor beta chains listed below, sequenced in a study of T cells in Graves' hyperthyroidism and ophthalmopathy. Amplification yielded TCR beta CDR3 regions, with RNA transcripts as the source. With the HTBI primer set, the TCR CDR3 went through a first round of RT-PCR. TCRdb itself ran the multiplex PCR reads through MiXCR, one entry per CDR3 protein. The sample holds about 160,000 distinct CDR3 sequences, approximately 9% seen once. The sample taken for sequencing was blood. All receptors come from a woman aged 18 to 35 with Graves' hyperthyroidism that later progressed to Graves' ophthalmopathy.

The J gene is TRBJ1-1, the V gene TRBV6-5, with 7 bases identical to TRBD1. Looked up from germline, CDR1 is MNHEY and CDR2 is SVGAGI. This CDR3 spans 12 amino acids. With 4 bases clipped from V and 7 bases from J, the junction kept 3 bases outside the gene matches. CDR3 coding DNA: TGTGCCAGCAGTTCTCCAGGGGGTGAAGCTTTCTTT. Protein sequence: CASSSPGGEAFF.

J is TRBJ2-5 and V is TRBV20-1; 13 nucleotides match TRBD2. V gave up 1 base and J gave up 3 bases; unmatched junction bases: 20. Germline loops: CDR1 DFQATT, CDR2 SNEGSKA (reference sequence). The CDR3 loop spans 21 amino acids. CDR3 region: CSARAIRDEGLAGTLEETQYF. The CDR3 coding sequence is TGCAGTGCTAGAGCCATCCGGGACGAGGGACTAGCGGGAACGCTAGAAGAGACCCAGTACTTC.

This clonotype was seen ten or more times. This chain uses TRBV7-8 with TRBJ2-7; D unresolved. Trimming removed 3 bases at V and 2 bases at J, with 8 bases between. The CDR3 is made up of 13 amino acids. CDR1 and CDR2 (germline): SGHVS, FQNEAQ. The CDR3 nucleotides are TGTGCCAGCAGCTTTTCCAGACCCTACGAGCAGTACTTC. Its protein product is CASSFSRPYEQYF.

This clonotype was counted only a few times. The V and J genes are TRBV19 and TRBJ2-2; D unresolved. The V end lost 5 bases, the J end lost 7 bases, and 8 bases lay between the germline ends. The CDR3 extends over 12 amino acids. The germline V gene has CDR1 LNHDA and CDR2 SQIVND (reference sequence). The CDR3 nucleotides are TGTGCCAGTAGTTGGCAGATCGGGGAGCTGTTTTTT. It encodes CASSWQIGELFF.

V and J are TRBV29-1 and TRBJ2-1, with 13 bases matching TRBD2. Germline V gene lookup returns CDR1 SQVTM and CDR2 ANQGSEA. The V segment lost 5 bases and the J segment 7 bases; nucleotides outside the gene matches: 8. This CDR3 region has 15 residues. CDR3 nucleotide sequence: TGCAGCGTTTACCGGACTAGCGGGAGTTATAATGAGCAGTTCTTC. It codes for CSVYRTSGSYNEQFF.

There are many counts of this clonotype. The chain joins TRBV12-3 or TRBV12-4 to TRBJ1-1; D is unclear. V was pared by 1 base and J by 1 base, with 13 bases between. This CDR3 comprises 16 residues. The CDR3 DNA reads TGTGCCAGCAGTTTAGAGGCAGCTTTTCCGAACACTGAAGCTTTCTTT. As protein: CASSLEAAFPNTEAFF.

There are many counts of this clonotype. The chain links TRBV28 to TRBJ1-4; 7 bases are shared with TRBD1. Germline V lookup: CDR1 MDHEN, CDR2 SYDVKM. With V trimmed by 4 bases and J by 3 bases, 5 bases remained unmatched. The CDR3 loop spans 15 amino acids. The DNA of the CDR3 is TGTGCCAGCAGTTCCCTCGACAGGGCTAATGAAAAACTGTTTTTT. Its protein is CASSSLDRANEKLFF.

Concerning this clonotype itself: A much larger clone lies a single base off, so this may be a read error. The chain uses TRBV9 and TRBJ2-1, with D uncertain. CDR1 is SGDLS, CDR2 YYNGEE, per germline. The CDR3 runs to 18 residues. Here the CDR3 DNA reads TGTGCCAGCAGTGTGCGTGGGCGGTCCCTCAGCTCCTACAATGGGCAGTTCTTC. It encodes CASSVRGRSLSSYNGQFF.

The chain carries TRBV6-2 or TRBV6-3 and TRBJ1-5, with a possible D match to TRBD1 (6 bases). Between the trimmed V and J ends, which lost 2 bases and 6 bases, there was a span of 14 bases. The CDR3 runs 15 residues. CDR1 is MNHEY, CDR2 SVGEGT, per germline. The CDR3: CASSYTGPGGQPQHF. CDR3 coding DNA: TGTGCCAGCAGTTACACAGGGCCTGGGGGTCAGCCCCAGCATTTT.

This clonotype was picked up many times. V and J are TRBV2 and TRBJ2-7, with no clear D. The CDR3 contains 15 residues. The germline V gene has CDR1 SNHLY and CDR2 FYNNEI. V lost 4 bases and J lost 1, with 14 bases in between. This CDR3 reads CASSAEVGRSYEQYF. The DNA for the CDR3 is TGTGCCAGCAGTGCTGAGGTCGGCCGTTCCTACGAGCAGTACTTC. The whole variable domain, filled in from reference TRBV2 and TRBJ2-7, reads EPEVTQTPSHQVTQMGQEVILRCVPISNHLYFYWYRQILGQKVEFLVSFYNNEISEKSEIFDDQFSVERPDGSNFTLKIRSTKLEDSAMYFCASSAEVGRSYEQYFGPGTRLTVT.

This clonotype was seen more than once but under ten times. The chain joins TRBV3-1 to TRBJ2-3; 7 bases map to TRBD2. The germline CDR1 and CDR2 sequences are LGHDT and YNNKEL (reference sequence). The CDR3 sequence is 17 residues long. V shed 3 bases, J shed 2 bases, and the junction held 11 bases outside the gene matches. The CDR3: CASSHAIKGGLTDTQYF. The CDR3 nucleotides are TGTGCCAGCAGCCACGCAATCAAGGGAGGGCTCACAGATACGCAGTATTTT.

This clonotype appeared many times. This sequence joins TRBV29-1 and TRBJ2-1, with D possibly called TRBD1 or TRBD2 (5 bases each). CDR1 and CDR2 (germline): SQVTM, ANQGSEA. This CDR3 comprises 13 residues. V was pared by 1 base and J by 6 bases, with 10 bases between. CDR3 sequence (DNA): TGCAGCGTTGAAGGGGGGACCCGCAATGAGCAGTTCTTC. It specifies CSVEGGTRNEQFF.

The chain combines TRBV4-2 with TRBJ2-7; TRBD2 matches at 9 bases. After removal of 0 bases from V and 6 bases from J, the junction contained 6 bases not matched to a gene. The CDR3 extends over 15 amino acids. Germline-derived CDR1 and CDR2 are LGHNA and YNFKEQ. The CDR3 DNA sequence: TGTGCCAGCAGCCAAGAAGAGGGGACTAGCAGCGAGCAGTACTTC. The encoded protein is CASSQEEGTSSEQYF.

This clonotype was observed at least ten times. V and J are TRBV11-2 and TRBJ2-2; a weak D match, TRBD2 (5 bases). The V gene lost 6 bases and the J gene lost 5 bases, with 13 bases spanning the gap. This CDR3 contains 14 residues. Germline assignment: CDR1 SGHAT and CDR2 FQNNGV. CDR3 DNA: TGTGCCAGCAGTCTCATTACGGGAACCGGGGAGCTGTTTTTT. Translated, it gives CASSLITGTGELFF.

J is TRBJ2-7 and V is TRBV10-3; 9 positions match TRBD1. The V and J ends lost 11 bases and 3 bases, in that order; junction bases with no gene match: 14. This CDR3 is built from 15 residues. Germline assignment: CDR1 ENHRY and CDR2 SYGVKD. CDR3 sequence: CASKPGTGIFYEQYV. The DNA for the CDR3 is TGTGCCTCAAAACCCGGGACAGGGATATTCTACGAGCAGTACGTC.